A selection of T cell receptor beta chains follows, all from one sample in a study of T-cell memory formation after mild COVID-19. TCRdb ran MiXCR on the 5' RACE reads and lists one entry per CDR3 protein. The sample includes 560,000 or so distinct CDR3 sequences, 15% to 20% of them seen just once. Sequencing input: PBMCs or a T cell subset sorted from them (not recorded which). These receptors came from an adult woman who had mild COVID-19 (a few samples of this study predate the infection). Cell type and time point are not known. The CDR3 runs from the conserved cysteine through the conserved F or W. Each record gives: D gene, clone size, J gene, V gene, CDR3 protein, CDR3 DNA. A D gene is named only where the DNA matches it firmly. Expanded clones are given a class, and other clones once, few, many or no size at all.

D: -; size: many; J: TRBJ1-2; V: TRBV14; CDR3: CASSHLGHHGYTF; DNA: TGTGCCAGCAGCCATCTAGGGCACCATGGCTACACCTTC
D: TRBD1; size: -; J: TRBJ2-1; V: TRBV25-1; CDR3: CASSIYGTGANEQFF; DNA: TGTGCCAGCAGTATATACGGGACAGGGGCCAATGAGCAGTTCTTC
D: -; size: few; J: TRBJ2-7; V: TRBV7-9; CDR3: CATRGVRAYEQYF; DNA: TGTGCCACAAGGGGGGTGAGGGCCTACGAGCAGTACTTC
D: -; size: -; J: TRBJ2-3; V: TRBV4-1; CDR3: CASSQDPKYDSTDTQYF; DNA: TGCGCCAGCAGCCAAGATCCTAAATACGATTCCACAGATACGCAGTATTTT
D: -; size: -; J: TRBJ2-3; V: TRBV15; CDR3: CATSGRDTQYF; DNA: TGTGCCACCAGCGGAAGAGATACGCAGTATTTT
D: -; size: -; J: TRBJ2-5; V: TRBV4-1; CDR3: CASSQERETQYF; DNA: TGCGCCAGCAGCCAAGAGCGAGAGACCCAGTACTTC
D: TRBD2; size: -; J: TRBJ2-1; V: TRBV29-1; CDR3: CSVEDSGGTYNEQFF; DNA: TGCAGCGTTGAAGATTCGGGGGGAACCTACAATGAGCAGTTCTTC
D: TRBD2; size: few; J: TRBJ2-7; V: TRBV5-6; CDR3: CASSSERGTYEQYF; DNA: TGTGCCAGCAGCTCGGAGCGGGGGACTTACGAGCAGTACTTC
D: -; size: -; J: TRBJ1-1; V: TRBV13; CDR3: CASRESVLNTEAFF; DNA: TGTGCCAGCAGAGAATCGGTACTGAACACTGAAGCTTTCTTT
D: -; size: -; J: TRBJ1-6; V: TRBV20-1; CDR3: CSAPRDNGESPLHF; DNA: TGCAGTGCTCCCCGGGACAACGGCGAGTCACCCCTCCACTTT
D: -; size: once; J: TRBJ1-6; V: TRBV27; CDR3: CASSKPIGGVYSPLHF; DNA: TGTGCCAGCAGCAAACCGATTGGGGGGGTTTATTCACCCCTCCACTTT
D: -; size: few; J: TRBJ2-1; V: TRBV30; CDR3: CAWSTLPRLSYNEQFF; DNA: TGTGCCTGGAGTACCCTGCCGCGGCTCTCCTACAATGAGCAGTTCTTC
D: -; size: -; J: TRBJ2-3; V: TRBV20-1; CDR3: CSASLGSTDTQYF; DNA: TGCAGTGCTAGCCTAGGGAGCACAGATACGCAGTATTTT
D: TRBD1; size: -; J: TRBJ1-2; V: TRBV4-1; CDR3: CASSPRQGNNYGYTF; DNA: TGCGCCAGCAGCCCGAGACAGGGAAATAACTATGGCTACACCTTC
D: TRBD1; size: -; J: TRBJ1-1; V: TRBV3-1; CDR3: CASRNTGGTNTEAFF; DNA: TGTGCCAGCAGAAACACAGGGGGCACGAACACTGAAGCTTTCTTT
D: -; size: -; J: TRBJ1-1; V: TRBV4-3; CDR3: CASSQRRGAGTEAFF; DNA: TGCGCCAGCAGCCAGCGTAGAGGGGCCGGGACTGAAGCTTTCTTT
D: -; size: -; J: TRBJ1-1; V: TRBV30; CDR3: CARSTAMNTEAFF; DNA: TGTGCCCGATCGACAGCTATGAACACTGAAGCTTTCTTT
D: -; size: many; J: TRBJ2-3; V: TRBV24-1; CDR3: CATSDPLADTRRIEQYF; DNA: TGTGCCACCAGTGATCCCCTGGCCGATACTCGAAGGATCGAGCAGTATTTT
D: -; size: -; J: TRBJ2-3; V: TRBV5-1; CDR3: CASSLADSKSTDTQYF; DNA: TGCGCCAGCAGCTTGGCCGACAGTAAAAGCACAGATACGCAGTATTTT
D: -; size: -; J: TRBJ1-1; V: TRBV5-1; CDR3: CASSLYRVNTEAFF; DNA: TGCGCCAGCAGCTTATATAGGGTGAACACTGAAGCTTTCTTT
D: -; size: -; J: TRBJ2-7; V: TRBV4-1; CDR3: CASSQADRAYEQYF; DNA: TGCGCCAGCAGCCAGGCCGACAGAGCCTACGAGCAGTACTTC
D: -; size: few; J: TRBJ2-7; V: TRBV3-1; CDR3: CASSQLTDRSSYEQYF; DNA: TGTGCCAGCAGCCAACTTACTGACAGGAGCTCCTACGAGCAGTACTTC
D: -; size: -; J: TRBJ1-6; V: TRBV28; CDR3: CASRGPNSPLHF; DNA: TGTGCCAGCAGGGGCCCAAATTCACCCCTCCACTTT
D: TRBD2; size: many; J: TRBJ2-3; V: TRBV7-2; CDR3: CASSLRLGGGATDTQYF; DNA: TGTGCCAGCAGCTTACGGTTGGGGGGAGGGGCTACAGATACGCAGTATTTT
D: TRBD2; size: -; J: TRBJ2-1; V: TRBV11-2; CDR3: CASSLVGAGNEQFF; DNA: TGTGCCAGCAGCTTAGTGGGAGCGGGAAATGAGCAGTTCTTC
D: -; size: few; J: TRBJ2-7; V: TRBV4-2; CDR3: CASSQVFSYEQYF; DNA: TGTGCCAGCAGCCAAGTATTCTCCTACGAGCAGTACTTC
D: -; size: -; J: TRBJ1-6; V: TRBV5-1; CDR3: CASAPGAAELFPLHF; DNA: TGCGCCAGCGCCCCGGGGGCTGCGGAATTATTTCCCCTCCACTTT
D: -; size: -; J: TRBJ1-5; V: TRBV7-2; CDR3: CASSLAWGLSNQPQHF; DNA: TGTGCCAGCAGCTTAGCTTGGGGGCTAAGCAATCAGCCCCAGCATTTT
D: -; size: -; J: TRBJ1-2; V: TRBV7-9; CDR3: CASSLEYGRGSGYTF; DNA: TGTGCCAGCAGCTTAGAGTACGGGCGAGGCTCCGGCTACACCTTC
D: TRBD2; size: -; J: TRBJ2-1; V: TRBV3-1; CDR3: CASSPGGTRGYNEQFF; DNA: TGTGCCAGCAGCCCTGGCGGGACTAGGGGATACAATGAGCAGTTCTTC
D: -; size: -; J: TRBJ1-5; V: TRBV19; CDR3: CASSPRQYNQPQHF; DNA: TGTGCCAGTAGTCCACGACAGTACAATCAGCCCCAGCATTTT
D: TRBD2; size: -; J: TRBJ2-1; V: TRBV5-6; CDR3: CASSLFSGAWNEQFF; DNA: TGTGCCAGCAGCTTATTTAGCGGGGCTTGGAATGAGCAGTTCTTC
D: -; size: -; J: TRBJ1-2; V: TRBV7-9; CDR3: CASSTGEAVVNYGYTF; DNA: TGTGCCAGCAGCACCGGCGAGGCGGTCGTTAACTATGGCTACACCTTC
D: -; size: few; J: TRBJ2-7; V: TRBV4-2; CDR3: CASSQDETLAYEQYF; DNA: TGTGCCAGCAGCCAAGATGAAACATTAGCCTACGAGCAGTACTTC
D: -; size: -; J: TRBJ2-7; V: TRBV15; CDR3: CATSNPGEWNEQYF; DNA: TGTGCCACCAGTAACCCCGGGGAATGGAACGAGCAGTACTTC
D: -; size: -; J: TRBJ2-2; V: TRBV7-3; CDR3: CASSGQNTGELFF; DNA: TGTGCCAGCAGCGGACAGAACACCGGGGAGCTGTTTTTT
D: -; size: few; J: TRBJ2-7; V: TRBV4-2; CDR3: CASSQEVSLEYEQYF; DNA: TGTGCCAGCAGCCAAGAAGTGAGTCTGGAGTACGAGCAGTACTTC
D: TRBD2; size: -; J: TRBJ2-1; V: TRBV11-2; CDR3: CASSSQAGGGFSYNEQFF; DNA: TGTGCCAGCAGCTCCCAAGCGGGGGGAGGGTTCTCCTACAATGAGCAGTTCTTC
D: TRBD1; size: -; J: TRBJ1-2; V: TRBV6-5; CDR3: CASSRDRGPNYGYTF; DNA: TGTGCCAGCAGCAGGGACAGGGGACCAAACTATGGCTACACCTTC
D: -; size: -; J: TRBJ2-7; V: TRBV7-9; CDR3: CASSSGARLFEQYF; DNA: TGTGCCAGCAGCTCTGGGGCGAGGTTATTCGAGCAGTACTTC
D: -; size: few; J: TRBJ2-2; V: TRBV15; CDR3: CATSWTANTGELFF; DNA: TGTGCCACCAGCTGGACAGCGAACACCGGGGAGCTGTTTTTT
D: -; size: -; J: TRBJ2-1; V: TRBV20-1; CDR3: CSAISGSSYNEQFF; DNA: TGCAGTGCCATAAGCGGTAGCTCCTACAATGAGCAGTTCTTC
D: -; size: many; J: TRBJ2-1; V: TRBV4-1; CDR3: CASSQDGGTYNEQFF; DNA: TGCGCCAGCAGCCAAGATGGCGGGACCTACAATGAGCAGTTCTTC
D: -; size: few; J: TRBJ2-3; V: TRBV24-1; CDR3: CATSDPELSTDTQYF; DNA: TGTGCCACCAGTGATCCCGAGCTAAGCACAGATACGCAGTATTTT
D: -; size: -; J: TRBJ2-7; V: TRBV10-3; CDR3: CAISDPRTLGYEQYF; DNA: TGTGCCATCAGTGATCCGCGGACCCTTGGTTACGAGCAGTACTTC
D: -; size: -; J: TRBJ2-1; V: TRBV5-5; CDR3: CASTVVTLFEQFF; DNA: TGTGCCAGCACCGTTGTAACCCTTTTTGAGCAGTTCTTC
D: -; size: -; J: TRBJ1-2; V: TRBV12-3/TRBV12-4; CDR3: CASSPLGFGGYTF; DNA: TGTGCCAGCAGTCCCCTCGGTTTCGGGGGCTACACCTTC
D: -; size: -; J: TRBJ1-2; V: TRBV7-6; CDR3: CASSLAPGPADYGYTF; DNA: TGTGCCAGCAGCTTAGCTCCTGGACCTGCGGACTATGGCTACACCTTC
D: -; size: -; J: TRBJ2-1; V: TRBV30; CDR3: CAWSVSLSNEQFF; DNA: TGTGCCTGGAGTGTTTCATTGAGTAATGAGCAGTTCTTC
D: TRBD2; size: few; J: TRBJ2-7; V: TRBV7-9; CDR3: CASSFNPGLAGVRYEQYF; DNA: TGTGCCAGCAGCTTCAACCCGGGACTAGCGGGAGTGCGGTACGAGCAGTACTTC
D: -; size: few; J: TRBJ2-7; V: TRBV12-3/TRBV12-4; CDR3: CASSLKSGGLLYEQYF; DNA: TGTGCCAGCAGTTTAAAATCCGGGGGACTTCTCTACGAGCAGTACTTC
D: TRBD1; size: few; J: TRBJ1-6; V: TRBV30; CDR3: CAWNLQGAWDNSPLHF; DNA: TGTGCCTGGAATCTACAGGGGGCATGGGATAATTCACCCCTCCACTTT
D: TRBD2; size: -; J: TRBJ2-1; V: TRBV15; CDR3: CATSRVAGGRNEQFF; DNA: TGTGCCACCAGCAGAGTAGCGGGGGGGCGCAATGAGCAGTTCTTC
D: TRBD1; size: -; J: TRBJ2-6; V: TRBV9; CDR3: CASSVAGGRISGANVLTF; DNA: TGTGCCAGCAGCGTAGCAGGGGGTCGGATCTCTGGGGCCAACGTCCTGACTTTC
D: -; size: -; J: TRBJ2-3; V: TRBV27; CDR3: CAVGRAASDTQYF; DNA: TGTGCCGTAGGCAGGGCAGCCTCAGATACGCAGTATTTT
D: TRBD2; size: -; J: TRBJ2-4; V: TRBV24-1; CDR3: CATSPGTGGSIQYF; DNA: TGTGCCACCAGCCCTGGGACGGGGGGAAGCATTCAGTACTTC
D: -; size: few; J: TRBJ2-3; V: TRBV29-1; CDR3: CSVVGSPATDTQYF; DNA: TGCAGCGTTGTTGGCTCCCCAGCCACAGATACGCAGTATTTT
D: -; size: many; J: TRBJ2-7; V: TRBV20-1; CDR3: CRVGSYSPSYEQYF; DNA: TGCAGGGTAGGCTCCTACTCCCCATCCTACGAGCAGTACTTC
D: TRBD1; size: -; J: TRBJ1-1; V: TRBV11-2; CDR3: CASSHRTGGMTEAFF; DNA: TGTGCCAGCAGCCACCGGACAGGGGGTATGACTGAAGCTTTCTTT
D: -; size: -; J: TRBJ2-1; V: TRBV4-3; CDR3: CASSQDSTGAYNEQFF; DNA: TGCGCCAGCAGCCAAGATTCGACGGGTGCCTACAATGAGCAGTTCTTC